A single sample is the source of the 25 T cell receptor beta chains below, sequenced in a study of beta chain features in type 1 diabetes. Whole-study results and caveats: Moderately but significantly shorter TCRB CDR3s were found in Type 1 diabetes patients in all four CD4+ subsets.

The whole isolated RNA underwent reverse transcription, so sequencing captured expressed TCRB transcripts. Clones were sequenced by immunoSEQ multiplex PCR, and TCRdb holds only the in-frame ones, with some missing. Seen here are roughly 400,000 clones, 9.6% observed once, and the top ten hold about 0.6%. These receptors have no known antigen. The sequencing sample was made of central memory CD4+ T cells from blood. Source of these receptors: a young man with type 1 diabetes.

At least ten counts were recorded for this clone. The genes are TRBV7-9 and TRBJ1-2; no reliable D call. Germline V gives CDR1 SEHNR, CDR2 FQNEAQ (reference sequence). V was pared by 4 bases and J by 3 bases, with 6 bases between. This CDR3 spans 12 amino acids. DNA for the CDR3: TGTGCCAGCAGCTGGAGTGACTATGGCTACACCTTC. As protein: CASSWSDYGYTF.

There are many counts of this clone. V usage is TRBV18 and J usage is TRBJ1-3; D call uncertain. Trimming took 8 bases from V and 0 from J, leaving 14 bases between them. Germline CDR1 KGHSH, CDR2 LQKENI. The CDR3 loop spans 15 amino acids. CDR3 nucleotides: TGTGCCAGCGCCCACTCGGCGATCTCTGGAAACACCATATATTTT. Encoded protein: CASAHSAISGNTIYF.

The chain couples TRBV7-9 to TRBJ1-5; the match to TRBD1 covers 9 bases. The V gene's germline CDR1 is SEHNR and CDR2 FQNEAQ (reference sequence). The CDR3 has 17 amino acids. The J segment lost 7 bases and the V segment lost 0 bases, leaving 10 bases of the junction unmatched. CDR3 sequence: CASSLAQGTGFGQPQHF. As DNA, the CDR3 is TGTGCCAGCAGCTTAGCGCAAGGGACAGGGTTTGGGCAGCCCCAGCATTTT.

Here the CDR3 DNA reads TGTGCCAGCAGTTTATGGACCGGAAAAAACACCATATATTTT. It yields the protein CASSLWTGKNTIYF. The chain couples TRBV28 to TRBJ1-3; D is uncertain. Germline lookup yields CDR1 MDHEN and CDR2 SYDVKM. There are 14 residues in the CDR3. Deletions cut 0 bases from V and 6 bases from J, with 9 bases between. Full variable domain (missing parts from reference TRBV28 and TRBJ1-3): DVKVTQSSRYLVKRTGEKVFLECVQDMDHENMFWYRQDPGLGLRLIYFSYDVKMKEKGDIPEGYSVSREKKERFSLILESASTNQTSMYLCASSLWTGKNTIYFGEGSWLTVV.

The rearrangement links TRBV7-2 to TRBJ2-7; TRBD2 is a possible D gene (6 bases). The V gene lost 5 bases and the J gene lost 1 base, with 12 bases spanning the gap. The CDR3 is made up of 14 amino acids. Per germline, CDR1 SGHTA and CDR2 FQGNSA. For the CDR3, the DNA is TGTGCCAGCAGCCCGAGGCGGGGTTCCTACGAGCAGTACTTC. Amino acids: CASSPRRGSYEQYF.

Points on this clone: One end of the junction is discordant with germline, which a read error may explain. The chain couples TRBV10-3 to TRBJ2-2; no clear D gene. Per germline, CDR1 ENHRY and CDR2 SYGVKD. This CDR3 region has 12 residues. The CDR3 sequence: CASSYGPGELFF. CDR3 DNA: TGTGCCAGCAGTTACGGCCCCGGGGAGCTGTTTTTT.

The sample holds many counts of this clone. This sequence joins TRBV6-5 and TRBJ2-5; D is tentatively TRBD1 or TRBD2 (6 bases each). This CDR3 comprises 15 residues. From germline, CDR1 is MNHEY and CDR2 SVGAGI. The V gene lost 3 bases and the J gene lost 10 bases, with 21 bases spanning the gap. The CDR3 DNA reads as TGTGCCAGCAGTTATGGGGACACCAGCGGGCTGGACCAGTACTTC. Amino acid sequence: CASSYGDTSGLDQYF.

The chain is built from TRBV7-6 and TRBJ2-6; D uncertain. Germline V lookup: CDR1 SGHVS, CDR2 FNYEAQ. The CDR3 totals 15 residues. Trimming removed 2 bases from V and 0 bases from J, with 5 bases in between. In nucleotides, the CDR3 is TGTGCCAGCAGCTTAACTGGCTCTGGGGCCAACGTCCTGACTTTC. It specifies CASSLTGSGANVLTF.

The chain has TRBV18 and TRBJ2-3, with D maybe TRBD1 (6 bases). This CDR3 has 14 residues. Germline assignment: CDR1 KGHSH and CDR2 LQKENI. Trimming removed 8 bases from V and 2 bases from J, with 14 bases in between. DNA of the CDR3: TGTGCCAGCGCAGGACAGAGCAACACAGATACGCAGTATTTT. Its translation is CASAGQSNTDTQYF. Full variable domain (remainder filled in from reference TRBV18 and TRBJ2-3): NAGVMQNPRHLVRRRGQEARLRCSPMKGHSHVYWYRQLPEEGLKFMVYLQKENIIDESGMPKERFSAEFPKEGPSILRIQQVVRGDSAAYFCASAGQSNTDTQYFGPGTRLTVL.

This clone was found a few times. This rearrangement joins TRBV6-5 to TRBJ2-1; the D is unclear. Trimming removed 3 bases at V and 3 bases at J, with 6 bases between. Germline CDR1 and CDR2: MNHEY and SVGAGI. The CDR3 has 13 amino acids. CDR3 amino acids: CASSYDGYNEQFF. In DNA form, the CDR3 reads TGTGCCAGCAGTTATGACGGCTACAATGAGCAGTTCTTC.

The table lists this clone with a few counts. The chain has TRBV7-3 and TRBJ2-7, with 8 bases lining up with TRBD2. Per the germline V gene, CDR1 is SGHTA and CDR2 is FQGTGA. The CDR3 extends over 15 amino acids. J lost 7 bases, V lost 5 bases, and 13 bases had no gene match. The CDR3 DNA is TGTGCCAGCAGCCCGACCGCAGCGGGAGCGGAGGAGCAGTACTTC. Residues: CASSPTAAGAEEQYF.

V usage is TRBV7-2 and J usage is TRBJ2-7, with TRBD1 matching 11 bases. CDR3 length equals 15 residues. V shed 3 bases, J shed 2 bases, and the junction held 3 bases outside the gene matches. Germline V gives CDR1 SGHTA, CDR2 FQGNSA. The CDR3 loop reads CASSLDRGQTYEQYF. The CDR3 coding sequence is TGTGCCAGCAGCTTGGACAGGGGGCAAACCTACGAGCAGTACTTC.

V usage is TRBV11-2 and J usage is TRBJ2-7; tentatively, D is TRBD1 or TRBD2 (6 bases each). The CDR3 has 14 residues. Trimming pared 4 bases from V and 1 base from J, leaving 11 bases between. Germline CDR1 and CDR2: SGHAT and FQNNGV. CDR3 sequence: CASSYQGGSYEQYF. Written as DNA, the CDR3 is TGTGCCAGCAGCTATCAAGGGGGGTCCTACGAGCAGTACTTC.

This clone turned up a few times. The DNA for the CDR3 is TGTGCCATCCGACTAGCGGGAGGAGAGACCCAGTACTTC. It translates to CAIRLAGGETQYF. This chain uses TRBV6-6 with TRBJ2-5; 13 nucleotides line up with TRBD2. J gave up 4 bases and V 10 bases, and 3 bases lay outside the gene matches. The CDR3 contains 13 residues. Germline V CDR1 and CDR2: MNHNY, SVGAGI (reference sequence).

The chain couples TRBV6-1 to TRBJ1-1, with D possibly being TRBD1 (6 bases). Germline V lookup: CDR1 MNHNS, CDR2 SASEGT. The CDR3 length is 13 residues. Trimming pared 7 bases from V and 6 bases from J, leaving 15 bases between. The CDR3 loop is CASTAKGVAEAFF. The CDR3 bases are TGTGCCAGCACCGCAAAGGGGGTGGCTGAAGCTTTCTTT.

This clone was seen only a few times. The V gene is TRBV7-3, the J gene TRBJ2-1, with 9 bases that match TRBD1. The CDR3 extends over 15 amino acids. Trimming took 4 bases from V and 7 from J; bases not matched to a gene: 8. From germline, CDR1 is SGHTA and CDR2 FQGTGA. CDR3 nucleotides: TGTGCCAGCAGCTACGGACAGGGGAGCGAGAATGAGCAGTTCTTC. Translated, it gives CASSYGQGSENEQFF.

This clone was seen a handful of times. The rearrangement joins TRBV28 to TRBJ1-5, with 8 bases matching TRBD1. The germline gives CDR1 MDHEN, CDR2 SYDVKM. The CDR3 covers 15 residues. The trim removed 6 bases at V and 6 bases at J, leaving 10 bases unmatched. The CDR3 spells CASRESQGDVQPQHF. The CDR3 DNA follows: TGTGCCAGCAGAGAATCACAGGGGGATGTTCAGCCCCAGCATTTT. Supplemented by reference TRBV28 and TRBJ1-5, the full variable domain reads DVKVTQSSRYLVKRTGEKVFLECVQDMDHENMFWYRQDPGLGLRLIYFSYDVKMKEKGDIPEGYSVSREKKERFSLILESASTNQTSMYLCASRESQGDVQPQHFGDGTRLSIL.

This clone occurred a few times. The genes are TRBV28 and TRBJ1-1; perhaps TRBD1 as D (5 bases). CDR3 length: 14 amino acids. V lost 2 bases to trimming and J lost 5 bases, with 12 bases between them. Germline assignment: CDR1 MDHEN and CDR2 SYDVKM. For the CDR3, the DNA is TGTGCCAGCAGTTTAACCAACAGGCGGACTGAAGCTTTCTTT. Its translation: CASSLTNRRTEAFF. The whole variable domain, remainder taken from reference TRBV28 and TRBJ1-1, is DVKVTQSSRYLVKRTGEKVFLECVQDMDHENMFWYRQDPGLGLRLIYFSYDVKMKEKGDIPEGYSVSREKKERFSLILESASTNQTSMYLCASSLTNRRTEAFFGQGTRLTVV.

In this sample, this clone turned up many times. The same CDR3 is also encoded by other DNA sequences in this sample. The V call is TRBV2, the J call TRBJ1-1; possibly TRBD1 for D (5 bases). Trimming cost V 5 bases and J 1 base, with 8 bases left between them. CDR1 and CDR2 from the germline V gene are SNHLY and FYNNEI. CDR3 length: 13 residues. CDR3 coding DNA: TGTGCCAGCAGTCTGGGGCCGAACACTGAAGCTTTCTTT. This translates into CASSLGPNTEAFF.

This clone occurred a few times. The CDR3 nucleotides read TGCGCCAGCAGCCAAGGACGGCTAGCCAAAAACATTCAGTACTTC. Translation: CASSQGRLAKNIQYF. This chain joins TRBV4-3 and TRBJ2-4; D uncertain. Germline CDR1 and CDR2: LGHNA and YSLEER. V lost 1 base, J lost 0 bases, and 7 bases lay in between. The CDR3 sequence is 15 residues long.

The chain has TRBV5-1 and TRBJ2-7; 9 positions agree with TRBD1. Germline V gene data show CDR1 as SGHRS and CDR2 as YFSETQ. V was pared by 1 base and J by 0 bases, with 5 bases of the junction left unmatched. There are 16 residues in the CDR3. CDR3 loop: CASSLIGTGYSYEQYF. The CDR3 nucleotides read TGCGCCAGCAGCTTGATTGGGACAGGGTACTCCTACGAGCAGTACTTC.

The chain joins TRBV27 to TRBJ2-7; possibly TRBD2 for D (5 bases). Germline V lookup: CDR1 MNHEY, CDR2 SMNVEV (reference sequence). Trimming shortened V by 0 bases and J by 4 bases, and 10 bases separated the two germline ends. The CDR3 runs to 14 residues. CDR3 nucleotides: TGTGCCAGCAGTTTATCGAACGGGAATTACGAGCAGTACTTC. Translation gives CASSLSNGNYEQYF.

This chain joins TRBV28 and TRBJ2-7; the match to TRBD1 covers 9 bases. The germline V gene has CDR1 MDHEN and CDR2 SYDVKM. This CDR3 spans 13 amino acids. J was trimmed by 7 bases and V by 1 base; bases with no gene match: 2. The CDR3 bases are TGTGCCAGCAGTTTATCCGGGACAGGGGAGCAGTACTTC. Its protein is CASSLSGTGEQYF.

This clone was seen a few times. The chain is built from TRBV19 and TRBJ2-7; D gene uncertain. Germline V CDR1 and CDR2: LNHDA, SQIVND (reference sequence). The CDR3 is made up of 13 amino acids. Trimming took off 1 base at V and 6 bases at J, with 10 bases between the two ends. CDR3 DNA: TGTGCCAGTAGTATAGGGACCGCCGGCGAGCAGTACTTC. Its translation: CASSIGTAGEQYF.

This clone was counted only a few times. The chain couples TRBV11-2 to TRBJ2-2, with TRBD2 identical over 9 bases. The CDR3 length is 13 residues. Germline V gene data show CDR1 as SGHAT and CDR2 as FQNNGV. V dropped 11 bases and J dropped 9; count of bases not matched to a gene: 10. CDR3 amino acids: CAAASGVGRELFF. The CDR3 region has the DNA TGTGCCGCAGCTAGCGGGGTGGGTCGGGAGCTGTTTTTT.